Following are 2 T cell receptor beta chains from one sample sequenced in a study of radiotherapy plus CTLA-4 blockade in lung cancer. TCRdb keeps only in-frame clones here, not all; method: immunoSEQ multiplex PCR. There are 50,000 to 60,000 clones in the sample; 70% to 85% occur only once, and approximately 6.1% lies in the top ten. Sequencing was performed on peripheral blood, taken from a patient treated with radiotherapy plus ipilimumab. The receptor source for this set is a human donor with non-small cell lung cancer whose response to radiotherapy plus ipilimumab could not be evaluated.

This clone was detected only once. The gene calls are TRBV28 and TRBJ2-1, with 10 positions matching TRBD2. Germline V gene data show CDR1 as MDHEN and CDR2 as SYDVKM. With V trimmed by 6 bases and J by 3 bases, 5 bases remained unmatched. The CDR3 spans 15 residues. The CDR3 protein is CASSPGTSDYNEQFF. DNA of the CDR3: TGTGCCAGCAGCCCGGGGACTAGCGACTACAATGAGCAGTTCTTC.

This chain joins TRBV9 and TRBJ2-2, with TRBD2 identical over 8 bases. Germline assignment: CDR1 SGDLS and CDR2 YYNGEE. V shed 4 bases and J 3 bases; nucleotides not matched to a gene: 2. CDR3 size: 14 residues. The CDR3 DNA reads as TGTGCCAGCAGCACGGGGGGGGACACCGGGGAGCTGTTTTTT. Translating gives CASSTGGDTGELFF. Supplemented by reference TRBV9 and TRBJ2-2, the full variable domain reads DSGVTQTPKHLITATGQRVTLRCSPRSGDLSVYWYQQSLDQGLQFLIQYYNGEERAKGNILERFSAQQFPDLHSELNLSSLELGDSALYFCASSTGGDTGELFFGEGSRLTVL.